This T cell receptor (beta chain) appears in the sequencing data of a study of shared clonotypes between healthy human individuals. Study at large: Every donor yielded three CD4 naive, three CD4 memory, two CD8 naive and one CD8 memory plate.

The study's findings and limits: Clonotypes not shared had lower generation probabilities than those common to all four donors. Sharing across four donors was highest in naive CD4 (around 5%) and lowest in memory CD8 (approximately 0.4%).

About this clone itself: Its antigen remains unknown.

Some clones are missing from TCRdb's copy, which holds only in-frame ones; the method was immunoSEQ multiplex PCR. The repertoire includes millions of clones, about 95% of them detected once, and more than 0.95% sits in the top ten. Naive CD8 isolation took CD45RO-negative cells positively selected for CCR7 and excluded terminally differentiated effector memory CD45RA+ cells. The germline gives CDR1 SEHNR, CDR2 FQNEAQ (reference sequence). Trimming took 5 bases from V and 7 from J; bases not matched to a gene: 9. The CDR3 covers 16 residues. V and J are TRBV7-9 and TRBJ1-4; TRBD1 matches at 11 bases. Material for sequencing was naive CD8+ T cells sorted from blood. This sequence was found in a man between 18 and 29 years old in good health. The CDR3 sequence: CASSERTGGSGEKLFF. For the CDR3, the DNA is TGTGCCAGCAGCGAAAGGACAGGGGGCAGTGGTGAAAAACTGTTTTTT. Variable domain in full (rest from reference TRBV7-9 and TRBJ1-4): DTGVSQNPRHKITKRGQNVTFRCDPISEHNRLYWYRQTLGQGPEFLTYFQNEAQLEKSRLLSDRFSAERPKGSFSTLEIQRTEQGDSAMYLCASSERTGGSGEKLFFGSGTQLSVL.